Listed here are 4 T cell receptor beta chains from one sample, sequenced in a study of cytomegalovirus exposure and HLA in healthy donors (dated by TCRdb to 2016 to 2017). The method was the immunoSEQ multiplex PCR assay. A mixture of 60 forward primers for TCR Vbeta segments and 13 reverse primers for TCR Jbeta segments was used in the multiplex PCR. As stored in TCRdb, this immuneACCESS dataset retains in-frame rearrangements with V and J assigned. A fraction of the clones does not appear; measured against another copy, unresolved V genes explain less than half of the discrepancy, and the remainder lacks a known reason. In this sample the table shows about 190,000 clones, about 83% of which occur a single time. The ten largest clones take up 10% to 13% of the sample. The sequencing input was PBMCs. The receptors derive from a woman aged 50 to 60 in good health and CMV-seropositive.

The rearrangement uses TRBV9 and TRBJ2-2; D not certain. Germline V lookup: CDR1 SGDLS, CDR2 YYNGEE. The CDR3 consists of 15 residues. With 1 base removed from V and 0 bases from J, the gap between germline ends came to 7 bases. The CDR3 region is CASSVLAANTGELFF. CDR3 bases: TGTGCCAGCAGCGTATTGGCCGCGAACACCGGGGAGCTGTTTTTT.

The chain recombines TRBV14 with TRBJ1-1; 7 bases line up with TRBD1. V trimming: 6 bases; J trimming: 10 bases; junction bases outside the gene matches: 14. Germline lookup yields CDR1 SGHDN and CDR2 FVKESK. This CDR3 spans 14 amino acids. CDR3 amino acids: CASRDRQGGSRAFF. CDR3 sequence (DNA): TGTGCCAGCAGGGATAGACAGGGAGGATCTAGAGCTTTCTTT.

This chain links TRBV5-1 with TRBJ2-1; 11 nucleotides match TRBD2. The germline gives CDR1 SGHRS, CDR2 YFSETQ. CDR3 length: 13 residues. V lost 5 bases, J lost 5 bases, and 0 bases stayed unmatched. The DNA for the CDR3 is TGCGCCAGCAGTAGCGGGGGGGACAATGAGCAGTTCTTC. As protein: CASSSGGDNEQFF.

The genes are TRBV6-1 and TRBJ2-3, with D unclear. Per the germline V gene, CDR1 is MNHNS and CDR2 is SASEGT. Trimming removed 2 bases from V and 8 bases from J, with 8 bases in between. The CDR3 is 12 amino acids. The CDR3 loop is CASSETAGTQYF. The CDR3 region has the DNA TGTGCCAGCAGTGAAACAGCAGGTACGCAGTATTTT.